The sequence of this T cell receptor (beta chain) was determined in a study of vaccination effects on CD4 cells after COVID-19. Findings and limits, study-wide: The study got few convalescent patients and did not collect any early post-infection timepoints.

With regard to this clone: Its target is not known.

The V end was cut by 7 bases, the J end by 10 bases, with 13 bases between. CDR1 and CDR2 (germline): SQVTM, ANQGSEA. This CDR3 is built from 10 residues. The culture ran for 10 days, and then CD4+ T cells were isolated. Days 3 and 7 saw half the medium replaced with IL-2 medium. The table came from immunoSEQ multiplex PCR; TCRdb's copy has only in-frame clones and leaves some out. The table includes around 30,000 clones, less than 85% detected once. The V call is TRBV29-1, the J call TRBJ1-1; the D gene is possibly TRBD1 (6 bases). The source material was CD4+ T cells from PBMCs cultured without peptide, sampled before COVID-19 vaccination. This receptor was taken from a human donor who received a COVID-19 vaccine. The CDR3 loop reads CSGVTGRAFF. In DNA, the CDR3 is TGCAGCGGGGTTACAGGGAGAGCTTTCTTT.